This T cell receptor beta chain was sequenced for a study of blood T cell repertoires in COVID-19. Germline trimming cut 0 bases from V and 4 bases from J; bases unmatched to any gene: 5. The CDR3 is 17 residues long. Per the germline V gene, CDR1 is MNHNS and CDR2 is SASEGT. The data were produced by immunoSEQ multiplex PCR, yet TCRdb's version contains in-frame clones alone and is incomplete. The table lists approximately 140,000 clones, 84% of them singletons, with nearly 3.5% in the top ten. The sequencing input was PBMCs or T cells enriched from blood (not recorded which). The receptor was derived from a woman aged 50 to 60 with acute COVID-19. The V and J genes are TRBV6-1 and TRBJ2-1; 11 bases match TRBD2. This chain's CDR3 is CASSEAAGLAAYNEQFF. The DNA of the CDR3 is TGTGCCAGCAGTGAAGCGGCGGGACTAGCGGCTTACAATGAGCAGTTCTTC.